The rows below give T cell receptor beta chains drawn from one sample of a study of blood T cell repertoires in COVID-19. Repertoires were generated with immunoSEQ multiplex PCR, while TCRdb's copy carries only in-frame clones and drops some. The sample includes about 300,000 clones, about nine tenths of them seen just once. Sequenced material: peripheral blood. The source is a man younger than 30 with active or convalescent COVID-19. Both conserved end residues are part of each CDR3. D genes are given only for firm matches. Clone size is given for some rows only: seen once, a few or many times, or a class if the clone is expanded.

clone_size cdr3_length j_call v_call d_call cdr3_aa cdr3_nt
once 14 TRBJ1-1 TRBV25-1 NA CASSPLQENTEAFF TGTGCCAGCAGCCCCTTACAGGAGAACACTGAAGCTTTCTTT
once 15 TRBJ1-2 TRBV4-3 NA CASSQDRGEDYGYTF TGCGCCAGCAGCCAAGACCGCGGGGAGGACTATGGCTACACCTTC
NA 12 TRBJ1-1 TRBV6-5 NA CASRKRETEAFF TGTGCCAGCAGAAAGCGAGAGACTGAAGCTTTCTTT
NA 14 TRBJ1-2 TRBV5-8 TRBD1 CASSLPTGFGGYTF TGTGCCAGCAGCCTTCCGACAGGGTTCGGTGGCTACACCTTC
NA 17 TRBJ2-1 TRBV5-6 NA CASSLNRGTRSYNEQFF TGTGCCAGCAGCTTGAATAGGGGCACTCGATCCTACAATGAGCAGTTCTTC
NA 14 TRBJ2-2 TRBV5-1 TRBD2 CASSPRLATGELFF TGCGCCAGCAGCCCACGACTAGCAACCGGGGAGCTGTTTTTT
NA 13 TRBJ1-2 TRBV27 NA CASSLAGAYGYTF TGTGCCAGCAGTTTAGCGGGGGCCTATGGCTACACCTTC
once 15 TRBJ1-2 TRBV2 NA CASSENLQDPRGYTF TGTGCCAGCAGTGAAAACTTACAGGACCCTAGAGGCTACACCTTC
NA 14 TRBJ2-5 TRBV5-1 NA CASSYTQVQETQYF TGCGCCAGCAGCTACACACAAGTCCAAGAGACCCAGTACTTC
NA 12 TRBJ1-2 TRBV28 NA CASRQPIYGYTF TGTGCCAGCAGACAACCCATCTATGGCTACACCTTC
NA 13 TRBJ1-2 TRBV6-2/TRBV6-3 NA CASSYVAGFGYTF TGTGCCAGCAGTTACGTGGCTGGTTTCGGCTACACCTTC
few 16 TRBJ2-2 TRBV28 NA CASSRVGTTNTGELFF TGTGCCAGCAGTCGTGTTGGGACAACGAACACCGGGGAGCTGTTTTTT
NA 15 TRBJ2-7 TRBV2 TRBD1 CASRGQGLGSYEQYF TGTGCCAGCAGAGGACAGGGACTGGGATCCTACGAGCAGTACTTC
NA 16 TRBJ2-3 TRBV28 TRBD1 CASSLPGQVRTDTQYF TGTGCCAGCAGTTTACCAGGACAGGTTAGGACAGATACGCAGTATTTT
NA 13 TRBJ1-1 TRBV19 TRBD1 CASSRSGGTEAFF TGTGCCAGTAGCAGATCAGGGGGCACTGAAGCTTTCTTT
NA 14 TRBJ1-1 TRBV7-6 TRBD1 CASSLGWGQGEAFF TGTGCCAGCAGCTTAGGGTGGGGACAGGGCGAAGCTTTCTTT
many 17 TRBJ1-1 TRBV5-1 TRBD1 CASSWGSQGAMYTEAFF TGCGCCAGCAGCTGGGGGAGCCAGGGGGCGATGTACACTGAAGCTTTCTTT
NA 15 TRBJ2-3 TRBV5-1 TRBD2 CASNPSGRAADTQYF TGCGCCAGCAACCCGAGCGGGAGGGCCGCAGATACGCAGTATTTT
few 14 TRBJ1-2 TRBV5-1 NA CASSLAGLYYGYTF TGCGCCAGCAGCTTGGCAGGTCTATACTATGGCTACACCTTC
NA 15 TRBJ1-2 TRBV4-3 NA CASSHGWERSYGYTF TGCGCCAGCAGCCACGGGTGGGAGCGATCCTATGGCTACACCTTC
NA 16 TRBJ1-3 TRBV4-1 TRBD1 CASSDRQGFSGNTIYF TGCGCCAGCAGCGATCGACAGGGGTTCTCTGGAAACACCATATATTTT
once 15 TRBJ2-5 TRBV10-3 NA CAISESSAGRETQYF TGTGCCATCAGTGAGTCGTCGGCAGGGAGGGAGACCCAGTACTTC
NA 17 TRBJ1-2 TRBV5-8 TRBD1 CASSLARDSHPNYGYTF TGTGCCAGCAGCTTGGCCCGGGACAGCCATCCTAACTATGGCTACACCTTC
NA 16 TRBJ2-3 TRBV14 TRBD1 CASSQYRDRATDTQYF TGTGCCAGCAGCCAGTACCGGGACAGGGCGACAGATACGCAGTATTTT
once 17 TRBJ2-2 TRBV5-8 TRBD2 CASSKTGTSGISGELFF TGTGCCAGCAGCAAGACTGGGACTAGCGGGATAAGCGGGGAGCTGTTTTTT
once 13 TRBJ2-1 TRBV15 NA CATVLAGTNEQFF TGTGCCACCGTGTTAGCTGGAACGAATGAGCAGTTCTTC